This record covers a single TCR beta chain. Its specificity is unknown. Primers used in a second PCR of about 6 to 11 cycles were a sample-barcoded 5' primer and a J-beta primer mix. Each CDR3 protein is one row after TCRdb ran MiXCR on the 5' RACE reads. The sample contains 1.5 million or so distinct CDR3 sequences, 35% to 45% of which appear only once. The data are from a study of blood T cells in healthy people across ages. Study outcomes and limitations: Per million T cells, TCR beta diversity dropped roughly linearly as age increased. CMV infection status of these donors was not known.

J was trimmed by 6 bases and V by 6 bases; bases with no gene match: 6. This CDR3 spans 15 amino acids. The rearrangement joins TRBV12-3 or TRBV12-4 to TRBJ2-3, with 13 bases matching TRBD2. The clonotype originates from a woman aged 18-29 years in good health. Sequenced material: blood. This chain's CDR3 is CASSRTSGSSDTQYF. The CDR3 coding sequence is TGTGCCAGCAGCCGGACTAGCGGGAGTTCCGATACGCAGTATTTT.